The 30 T cell receptor beta chains presented below share a single source sample, sequenced in a study of response to subunit inactivated influenza vaccine. TCRdb re-analysed the RT-PCR reads in MiXCR, keeping a single row per CDR3 protein. The sample lists roughly 650,000 distinct CDR3 sequences, around 15% occurring once. The sample consisted of PBMCs from blood, taken approximately 15 days before vaccination. These receptor sequences come from a man in his forties or fifties who received an inactivated influenza vaccine.

V usage is TRBV6-1 and J usage is TRBJ2-1, with 10 nucleotides matching TRBD1. Per germline, CDR1 MNHNS and CDR2 SASEGT. This CDR3 comprises 15 residues. The trim removed 6 bases at V and 7 bases at J, leaving 9 bases unmatched. The chain's CDR3 is CASRRKGTGVNEQFF. In nucleotides, the CDR3 is TGTGCCAGCAGAAGAAAGGGGACAGGGGTAAATGAGCAGTTCTTC.

The chain links TRBV5-1 to TRBJ2-1, with TRBD2 identical over 7 bases. The V gene end was trimmed by 2 bases and the J gene end by 0 bases; junction bases not matched to a gene: 8. CDR1 and CDR2 from the germline V gene are SGHRS and YFSETQ. This CDR3 has 17 amino acids. The CDR3 DNA reads as TGCGCCAGCAGCTTAGGAAGGCGGGGGAGCTCCTACAATGAGCAGTTCTTC. It translates to CASSLGRRGSSYNEQFF.

The chain uses TRBV20-1 and TRBJ1-6, with D possibly TRBD1 on 5 matching bases. The CDR3 runs to 13 residues. Trimming cost V 4 bases and J 6 bases, with 10 bases left between them. Germline V gives CDR1 DFQATT, CDR2 SNEGSKA (reference sequence). This CDR3 reads CSAIGHVNSPLHF. The CDR3 DNA is TGCAGTGCTATAGGACACGTTAATTCACCCCTCCACTTT.

This clonotype has ten or more counts. This chain connects TRBV14 to TRBJ2-2; TRBD1 agrees at 8 bases. This CDR3 is built from 14 residues. Germline V gene data show CDR1 as SGHDN and CDR2 as FVKESK. V was pared by 3 bases and J by 5 bases, with 2 bases of the junction left unmatched. The DNA for the CDR3 is TGTGCCAGCAGCCAGAACAGGGGGACCGGGGAGCTGTTTTTT. This sequence encodes CASSQNRGTGELFF.

The V gene is TRBV6-1, the J gene TRBJ2-3, with 7 positions matching TRBD1. In germline, CDR1 is MNHNS, CDR2 SASEGT. The V and J ends lost 6 bases and 6 bases, in that order; junction bases with no gene match: 15. The CDR3 runs 16 residues. The CDR3 bases are TGTGCCAGCAGCCCCGCGAAGGGGGCGAAAGAGGATACGCAGTATTTT. It codes for CASSPAKGAKEDTQYF.

The V call is TRBV4-3, the J call TRBJ1-2; no firm D call. The V gene's germline CDR1 is LGHNA and CDR2 YSLEER. V was shortened by 1 base and J by 3 bases, with 12 bases between the two germline ends. The CDR3 totals 15 residues. The CDR3 loop reads CASSQGSGGDYGYTF. The DNA of the CDR3 is TGCGCCAGCAGCCAAGGTTCAGGTGGGGACTATGGCTACACCTTC.

This chain connects TRBV10-3 to TRBJ2-1; TRBD2 matches at 10 bases. CDR3 length: 18 residues. After removal of 0 bases from V and 5 bases from J, the junction contained 10 bases not matched to a gene. Germline CDR1 and CDR2: ENHRY and SYGVKD. Written as DNA, the CDR3 is TGTGCCATCAGTGAGTCGACGTTTTCTGGACTAGCGGACAATGAGCAGTTCTTC. Its protein product is CAISESTFSGLADNEQFF.

The gene calls are TRBV29-1 and TRBJ2-7; D ambiguous. Trimming left V 6 bases short and J 1 base short, with 13 bases between. The germline gives CDR1 SQVTM, CDR2 ANQGSEA. The CDR3 totals 13 residues. The CDR3, as DNA: TGCAGCGTGAAGGTTAACAGTTCCTACGAGCAGTACTTC. It encodes CSVKVNSSYEQYF.

The chain links TRBV3-1 to TRBJ2-1; D not certain. Trimming stripped 1 base from V and 9 bases from J, with 7 bases between. Germline CDR1 is LGHDT and CDR2 is YNNKEL (reference sequence). This CDR3 comprises 12 residues. DNA of the CDR3: TGTGCCAGCAGCCAAGCGAGCTTTGAGCAGTTCTTC. Its protein is CASSQASFEQFF.

This clonotype was recorded at least ten times. The chain couples TRBV2 to TRBJ2-7; D gene uncertain. V was clipped by 8 bases and J by 3 bases, with 11 bases between them. Looked up from germline, CDR1 is SNHLY and CDR2 is FYNNEI. CDR3 length: 12 residues. DNA of the CDR3: TGTGCCAGCGGGTTCGACATCTACGAGCAGTACTTC. Translated, it gives CASGFDIYEQYF.

The genes are TRBV7-9 and TRBJ2-7; perhaps TRBD1 as D (6 bases). Trimming took off 5 bases at V and 2 bases at J, with 13 bases between the two ends. This CDR3 region has 14 residues. The germline V gene has CDR1 SEHNR and CDR2 FQNEAQ (reference sequence). The CDR3 DNA reads as TGTGCCAGCAGCATCCTGACAGGCGCCTACGAGCAGTACTTC. It codes for CASSILTGAYEQYF.

Only a few counts were recorded for this clonotype. The chain couples TRBV6-1 to TRBJ1-6; TRBD1 matches at 7 bases. CDR1 is MNHNS and CDR2 is SASEGT in the germline V gene. Trimming removed 8 bases from V and 6 bases from J; junction bases left unmatched: 4. CDR3 size: 13 residues. The CDR3 DNA sequence: TGTGCCAGCGGACAGGCCTTTAATTCACCCCTCCACTTT. It translates to CASGQAFNSPLHF.

The V call is TRBV4-3, the J call TRBJ2-1; unclear D gene. Trimming removed 0 bases at V and 4 bases at J, with 7 bases between. This CDR3 contains 14 residues. Per the germline V gene, CDR1 is LGHNA and CDR2 is YSLEER. CDR3 sequence reads: CASSQDLVYNEQFF. The CDR3 nucleotides are TGCGCCAGCAGCCAAGATCTGGTGTACAATGAGCAGTTCTTC.

This clonotype was seen only a few times. The chain links TRBV20-1 to TRBJ2-3; 7 bases match TRBD2. CDR3 length: 16 residues. Looked up from germline, CDR1 is DFQATT and CDR2 is SNEGSKA (reference sequence). CDR3 bases: TGCAGCGCGCCCCCGGTCCAGCGGGGATACACAGATACGCAGTATTTT. Its protein product is CSAPPVQRGYTDTQYF.

The CDR3 coding sequence is TGTGCCAGCAGTTACACGGACAGGGGAGGATCACCCCTCCACTTT. This encodes CASSYTDRGGSPLHF. The V call is TRBV6-5, the J call TRBJ1-6; 9 bases align to TRBD1. From germline, CDR1 is MNHEY and CDR2 SVGAGI. Trimming at V came to 2 bases and at J to 10 bases, leaving 6 bases not matched to a gene. This CDR3 comprises 15 residues.

This clonotype was recorded at least ten times. The V gene is TRBV12-3 or TRBV12-4, the J gene TRBJ1-1, with TRBD1 matching 9 bases. Germline trimming cut 5 bases from V and 1 base from J; bases unmatched to any gene: 2. This CDR3 is 14 amino acids long. CDR3 bases: TGTGCCAGCAGTACGGACAGGGGGAACACTGAAGCTTTCTTT. Protein product: CASSTDRGNTEAFF.

This clonotype came up a few times. The chain carries TRBV6-1 and TRBJ2-1; the match to TRBD2 covers 9 bases. The CDR3 length is 15 residues. V shed 3 bases and J 1 base; nucleotides not matched to a gene: 1. CDR1 and CDR2 from the germline V gene are MNHNS and SASEGT. CDR3 nucleotide sequence: TGTGCCAGCAGTGACCTAGCGGGGTCCTACAATGAGCAGTTCTTC. Encoded protein: CASSDLAGSYNEQFF.

This clonotype was seen many times. This chain connects TRBV29-1 to TRBJ2-7, with D perhaps assigned TRBD1 or TRBD2 (5 bases each). Trimming removed 1 base from V and 4 bases from J, with 5 bases in between. Germline loops: CDR1 SQVTM, CDR2 ANQGSEA. The CDR3 runs 11 residues. Here the CDR3 reads CSVEGGYEQYF. CDR3 coding DNA: TGCAGCGTTGAAGGGGGGTACGAGCAGTACTTC.

The genes are TRBV20-1 and TRBJ2-7; 8 nucleotides agree with TRBD1. The CDR3 has 14 residues. V was clipped by 6 bases and J by 7 bases; unmatched bases: 14. CDR1 DFQATT and CDR2 SNEGSKA come from the germline V gene (reference sequence). The CDR3 DNA is TGCAGTGCCCCCACCCAGGGGGCGCTGGGAGAGCAGTACTTC. It encodes CSAPTQGALGEQYF.

This clonotype was counted ten times or more. This chain joins TRBV7-2 and TRBJ1-2; D gene ambiguous. The CDR3 totals 14 residues. CDR1 is SGHTA and CDR2 is FQGNSA in the germline V gene. Trimming pared 5 bases from V and 4 bases from J, leaving 14 bases between. Here the CDR3 DNA reads TGTGCCAGCAGCATCACTAGGCTCACCTATGGCTACACCTTC. Residues: CASSITRLTYGYTF. Using reference TRBV7-2 and TRBJ1-2 for the parts outside the CDR3, the full variable domain is GAGVSQSPSNKVTEKGKDVELRCDPISGHTALYWYRQSLGQGLEFLIYFQGNSAPDKSGLPSDRFSAERTGGSVSTLTIQRTQQEDSAVYLCASSITRLTYGYTFGSGTRLTVV.

The gene calls are TRBV11-2 and TRBJ2-3; D is ambiguous. The CDR3 is 15 residues long. V was clipped by 0 bases and J by 1 base, with 8 bases between them. Germline lookup yields CDR1 SGHAT and CDR2 FQNNGV. The CDR3 bases are TGTGCCAGCAGCTTAGACACTCGCGGCACAGATACGCAGTATTTT. It specifies CASSLDTRGTDTQYF.

A few counts support this clonotype. V usage is TRBV11-1 and J usage is TRBJ2-3; TRBD2 matches at 11 bases. The ends lost 5 bases at V and 2 bases at J; junction bases unmatched: 18. This CDR3 has 20 residues. Germline V CDR1 and CDR2: SGHAT, FQDESV (reference sequence). The CDR3 spells CASSTRRASLAGGFTDTQYF. The DNA for the CDR3 is TGTGCCAGCAGCACACGAAGAGCCTCTCTAGCGGGGGGATTCACAGATACGCAGTATTTT.

The rearrangement joins TRBV11-1 to TRBJ2-1; perhaps TRBD2 as D (5 bases). Between the trimmed V and J ends, which lost 5 bases and 4 bases, there was a span of 15 bases. Germline CDR1 SGHAT, CDR2 FQDESV (reference sequence). This CDR3 is 15 amino acids long. The DNA for the CDR3 is TGTGCCAGCAGCAGATACCGGGATTCATACAATGAGCAGTTCTTC. Amino acid sequence: CASSRYRDSYNEQFF.

This clonotype occurred a few times. V usage is TRBV12-3 or TRBV12-4 and J usage is TRBJ1-5; 7 bases match TRBD1. This CDR3 is built from 15 residues. Losses at the gene ends were 5 bases for V and 1 base for J; bases not matched to a gene: 5. CDR3 region: CASSEGGPSNQPQHF. Here the CDR3 DNA reads TGTGCCAGCAGTGAAGGGGGCCCAAGCAATCAGCCCCAGCATTTT.

The chain recombines TRBV7-9 with TRBJ1-1; 8 positions agree with TRBD1. Germline CDR1 and CDR2: SEHNR and FQNEAQ (reference sequence). CDR3 size: 17 residues. The ends lost 1 base at V and 4 bases at J; junction bases unmatched: 11. CDR3 DNA: TGTGCCAGCAGCTTAGGCAGGGGGCGCCCTGGGTTCACTGAAGCTTTCTTT. Translated, it gives CASSLGRGRPGFTEAFF.

The chain's CDR3 is CASSLGCQFSGANVLTF. The CDR3 DNA reads TGCGCCAGCAGCTTGGGGTGTCAGTTCTCTGGGGCCAACGTCCTGACTTTC. The chain employs TRBV5-1 and TRBJ2-6; no reliable D call. CDR3 size: 17 residues. V was cut by 0 bases and J by 0 bases, with 10 bases left in between. Germline V gives CDR1 SGHRS, CDR2 YFSETQ. Supplemented by reference TRBV5-1 and TRBJ2-6, the full variable domain reads KAGVTQTPRYLIKTRGQQVTLSCSPISGHRSVSWYQQTPGQGLQFLFEYFSETQRNKGNFPGRFSGRQFSNSRSEMNVSTLELGDSALYLCASSLGCQFSGANVLTFGAGSRLTVL.

This clonotype was recorded many times. This chain links TRBV18 with TRBJ1-5; D is undetermined. Germline loops: CDR1 KGHSH, CDR2 LQKENI. The length of the CDR3 is 16 residues. V gave up 3 bases and J gave up 1 base, with 13 bases separating them. The CDR3: CASSPTAGESNQPQHF. The CDR3, as DNA: TGTGCCAGCTCACCCACGGCCGGGGAGAGCAATCAGCCCCAGCATTTT.

This clonotype appeared a few times. The chain links TRBV4-2 to TRBJ2-7; D is ambiguous. Germline values: CDR1 LGHNA, CDR2 YNFKEQ. The CDR3 has 14 amino acids. The V end was cut by 0 bases, the J end by 2 bases, with 8 bases between. CDR3 sequence (DNA): TGTGCCAGCAGCCAAGATTCAGCAACCTACGAGCAGTACTTC. As protein: CASSQDSATYEQYF.

This clonotype has just a few counts. V gene TRBV12-3 or TRBV12-4 combines with J gene TRBJ2-7, with D perhaps assigned TRBD1 or TRBD2 (5 bases each). This CDR3 region has 14 residues. V was clipped by 3 bases and J by 4 bases, with 13 bases between them. CDR3 loop: CASSFRGPIYEQYF. The CDR3 DNA sequence: TGTGCCAGCAGTTTCCGGGGACCTATTTACGAGCAGTACTTC.

The table lists this clonotype with many counts. This rearrangement joins TRBV15 to TRBJ2-2; TRBD2 aligns across 7 bases. Germline V gene sequence: CDR1 LNHNV, CDR2 YYDKDF (reference sequence). This CDR3 region has 16 residues. V trimming: 3 bases; J trimming: 0 bases; junction bases outside the gene matches: 4. CDR3 in DNA: TGTGCCACCAGCAGGTTAGGACTAGCGAACACCGGGGAGCTGTTTTTT. Translation: CATSRLGLANTGELFF.